Listed below are T cell receptor beta chains from one sample, sequenced in a study of T cells expressing NK-cell markers. TCRdb reprocessed the 5' RACE reads and stores each CDR3 protein as one record, lacking DNA. Reported are about 550,000 distinct CDR3 sequences; the ten largest clones contain approximately 3.6%. Material for sequencing was blood T cells: a sorted CD56 or NKG2C T cell subset, CD4+ or CD8+ T cells, or bulk PBMC T cells (not recorded which). The receptors shown here come from a man younger than 30 in good health. The CDR3 runs from the conserved cysteine through the conserved F or W.

j_gene | v_gene | CDR3aa
TRBJ1-2 | TRBV7-9 | CASSLVGDSRPSGYTF
TRBJ2-7 | TRBV5-1 | CASSLVQGAGEQYF
TRBJ2-7 | TRBV20-1 | CSAPQAHEQYF
TRBJ2-3 | TRBV20-1 | CSASWGAETDTQYF
TRBJ1-1 | TRBV7-2 | CASSLTKAFTEASF
TRBJ1-5 | TRBV11-2 | CASSSPQGAVGQPQHF
TRBJ1-5 | TRBV4-2 | CASSQGWDQPQHF
TRBJ2-1 | TRBV7-9 | CASSDSYFNNEQFF
TRBJ1-5 | TRBV2 | CASLTGLNQPQHF
TRBJ2-5 | TRBV5-1 | CASSLAPRTSGRGDQETQYF
TRBJ1-5 | TRBV7-9 | CASSLSQGNSNQPQHF
TRBJ2-1 | TRBV12-3/TRBV12-4 | CASSLAQGTSGNSYNEQFF
TRBJ2-2 | TRBV30 | CAWSVWDDNTGELFF
TRBJ2-2 | TRBV15 | CATSPRAADTGELFF
TRBJ2-5 | TRBV6-1 | CASTQGGEETQYF
TRBJ2-5 | TRBV15 | CATSRDHLGGETQYF
TRBJ2-3 | TRBV29-1 | CSVETNAGTDTQYF